This T cell receptor (beta chain) stems from a study of T cells in Graves' hyperthyroidism and ophthalmopathy. Study-level information: At the time of initial diagnosis and before any treatment, peripheral blood was collected. Study-wide points: Blood also held most thyroid clonotypes expanded beyond 0.001. A model of 13 V-J pairs discriminated ophthalmopathy from stable hyperthyroidism.

This clonotype was seen ten or more times. Antigen specificity is unknown. The authors deemed Graves' hyperthyroidism stable absent ophthalmopathy progression within 18 months. What was amplified from RNA transcripts were TCR beta CDR3 regions. HTBI primers were employed in a first-round RT-PCR of the TCR CDR3. TCRdb called the multiplex PCR reads again in MiXCR, with one record for every CDR3 protein. This sample has some 400,000 distinct CDR3 sequences, with approximately 20% found just once. The V end was cut by 3 bases, the J end by 5 bases, with 16 bases between. Germline V gives CDR1 MNHEY, CDR2 SVGAGI. This CDR3 spans 15 amino acids.

The TCR was taken from a woman younger than 30 with Graves' hyperthyroidism. The sequencing sample was made of blood. V gene TRBV6-5 combines with J gene TRBJ1-2; tentatively, D is TRBD1 (5 bases). Here the CDR3 reads CASSYVVDSPYGYTF. In DNA form, the CDR3 reads TGTGCCAGCAGTTATGTCGTCGACAGTCCTTATGGCTACACCTTC.